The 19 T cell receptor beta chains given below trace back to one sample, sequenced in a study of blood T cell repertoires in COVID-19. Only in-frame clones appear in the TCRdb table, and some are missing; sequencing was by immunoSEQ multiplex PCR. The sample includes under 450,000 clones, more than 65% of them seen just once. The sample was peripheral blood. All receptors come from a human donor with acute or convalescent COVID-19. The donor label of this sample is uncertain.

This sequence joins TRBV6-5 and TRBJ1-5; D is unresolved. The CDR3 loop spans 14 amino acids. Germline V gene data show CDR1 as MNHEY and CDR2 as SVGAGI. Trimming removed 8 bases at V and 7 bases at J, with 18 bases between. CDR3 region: CASALREGGQPQHF. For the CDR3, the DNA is TGTGCCAGCGCCCTAAGGGAGGGCGGGCAGCCCCAGCATTTT.

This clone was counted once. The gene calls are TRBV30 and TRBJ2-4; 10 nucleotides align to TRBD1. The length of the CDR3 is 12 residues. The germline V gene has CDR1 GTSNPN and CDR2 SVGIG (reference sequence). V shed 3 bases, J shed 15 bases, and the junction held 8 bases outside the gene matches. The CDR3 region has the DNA TGTGCCTGGAGGTTCGACAGGGGGCGCGTGTACTTC. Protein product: CAWRFDRGRVYF.

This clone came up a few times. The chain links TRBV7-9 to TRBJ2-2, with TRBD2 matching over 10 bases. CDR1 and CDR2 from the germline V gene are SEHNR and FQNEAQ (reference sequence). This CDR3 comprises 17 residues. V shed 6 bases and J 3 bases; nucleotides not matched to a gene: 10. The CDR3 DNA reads TGTGCCAGCAGGGAAAGGGGACTAGCGCATGACACCGGGGAGCTGTTTTTT. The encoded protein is CASRERGLAHDTGELFF.

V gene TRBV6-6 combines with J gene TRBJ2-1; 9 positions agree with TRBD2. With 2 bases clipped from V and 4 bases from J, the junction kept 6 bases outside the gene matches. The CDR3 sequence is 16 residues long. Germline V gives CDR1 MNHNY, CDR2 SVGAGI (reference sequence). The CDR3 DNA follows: TGTGCCAGCAGTTACGAAGGCGGGAGGGCATACAATGAGCAGTTCTTC. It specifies CASSYEGGRAYNEQFF.

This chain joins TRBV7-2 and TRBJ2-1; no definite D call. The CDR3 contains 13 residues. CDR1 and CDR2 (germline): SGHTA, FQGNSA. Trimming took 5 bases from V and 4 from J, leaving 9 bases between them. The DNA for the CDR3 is TGTGCCAGCAGCCCCCAACGGTACAATGAGCAGTTCTTC. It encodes CASSPQRYNEQFF. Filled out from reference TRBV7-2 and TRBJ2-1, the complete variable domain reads GAGVSQSPSNKVTEKGKDVELRCDPISGHTALYWYRQSLGQGLEFLIYFQGNSAPDKSGLPSDRFSAERTGGSVSTLTIQRTQQEDSAVYLCASSPQRYNEQFFGPGTRLTVL.

The CDR3 reads CASCHLAGETYNEQFF. In nucleotides, the CDR3 is TGTGCCAGCTGCCACTTGGCGGGGGAAACCTACAATGAGCAGTTCTTC. The rearrangement joins TRBV7-9 to TRBJ2-1, with 7 bases identical to TRBD2. Germline V gives CDR1 SEHNR, CDR2 FQNEAQ (reference sequence). Unmatched junction bases numbered 12, after V lost 8 bases and J lost 2 bases. The length of the CDR3 is 16 residues.

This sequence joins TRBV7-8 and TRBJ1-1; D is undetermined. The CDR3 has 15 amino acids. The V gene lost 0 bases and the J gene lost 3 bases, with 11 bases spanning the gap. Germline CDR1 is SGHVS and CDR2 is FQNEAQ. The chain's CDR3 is CASSLARIRDTEAFF. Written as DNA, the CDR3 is TGTGCCAGCAGCTTAGCCCGGATTCGGGACACTGAAGCTTTCTTT.

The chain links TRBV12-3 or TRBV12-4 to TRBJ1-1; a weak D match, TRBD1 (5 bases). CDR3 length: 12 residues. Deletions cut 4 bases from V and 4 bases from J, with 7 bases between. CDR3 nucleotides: TGTGCCAGCAGTTCCAGGGTCACTGAAGCTTTCTTT. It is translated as CASSSRVTEAFF.

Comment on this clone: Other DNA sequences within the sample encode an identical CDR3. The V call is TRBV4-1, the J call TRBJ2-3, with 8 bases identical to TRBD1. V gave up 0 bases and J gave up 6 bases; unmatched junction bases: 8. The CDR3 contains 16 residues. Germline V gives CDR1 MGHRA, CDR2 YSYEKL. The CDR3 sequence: CASSQDLAGGADTQYF. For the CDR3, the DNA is TGCGCCAGCAGCCAAGATCTGGCAGGGGGCGCGGATACGCAGTATTTT.

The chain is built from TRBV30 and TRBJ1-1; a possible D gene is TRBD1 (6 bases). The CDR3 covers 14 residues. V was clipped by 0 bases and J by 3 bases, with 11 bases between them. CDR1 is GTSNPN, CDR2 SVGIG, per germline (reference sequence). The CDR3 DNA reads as TGTGCCTGGAGTGTATCTGGGGGCTACACTGAAGCTTTCTTT. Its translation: CAWSVSGGYTEAFF.

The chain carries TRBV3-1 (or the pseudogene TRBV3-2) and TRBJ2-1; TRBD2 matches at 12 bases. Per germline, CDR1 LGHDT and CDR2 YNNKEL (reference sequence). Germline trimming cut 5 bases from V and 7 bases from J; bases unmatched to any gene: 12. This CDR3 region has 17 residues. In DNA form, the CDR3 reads TGTGCCAGCAGCACCCACCTAGGGACTAGCGGGTCGAATGAGCAGTTCTTC. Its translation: CASSTHLGTSGSNEQFF.

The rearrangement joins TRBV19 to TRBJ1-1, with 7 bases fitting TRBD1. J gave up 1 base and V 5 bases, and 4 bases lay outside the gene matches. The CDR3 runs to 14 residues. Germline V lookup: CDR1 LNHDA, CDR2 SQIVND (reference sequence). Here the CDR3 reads CASSLRDRNTEAFF. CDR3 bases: TGTGCCAGTAGTCTCCGGGACAGGAACACTGAAGCTTTCTTT.

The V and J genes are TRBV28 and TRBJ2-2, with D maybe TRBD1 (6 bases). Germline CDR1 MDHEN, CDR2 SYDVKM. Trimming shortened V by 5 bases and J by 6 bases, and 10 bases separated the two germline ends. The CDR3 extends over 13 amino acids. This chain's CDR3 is CASSPPGAGELFF. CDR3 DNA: TGTGCCAGCAGTCCGCCAGGGGCCGGGGAGCTGTTTTTT.

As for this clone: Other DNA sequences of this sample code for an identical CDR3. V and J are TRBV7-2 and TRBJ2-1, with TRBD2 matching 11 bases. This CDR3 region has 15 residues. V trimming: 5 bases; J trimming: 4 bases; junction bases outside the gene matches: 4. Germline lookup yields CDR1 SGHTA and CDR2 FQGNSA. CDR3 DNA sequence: TGTGCCAGCAGCCTGGGACTAGCGGTATACAATGAGCAGTTCTTC. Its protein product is CASSLGLAVYNEQFF.

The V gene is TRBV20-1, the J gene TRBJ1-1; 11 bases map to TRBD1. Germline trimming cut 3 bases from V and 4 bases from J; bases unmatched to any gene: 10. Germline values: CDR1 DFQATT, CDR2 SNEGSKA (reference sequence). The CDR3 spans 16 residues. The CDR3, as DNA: TGCAGTGCTAGTGGTCTGGGGGACAGGGGGGCCACTGAAGCTTTCTTT. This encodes CSASGLGDRGATEAFF.

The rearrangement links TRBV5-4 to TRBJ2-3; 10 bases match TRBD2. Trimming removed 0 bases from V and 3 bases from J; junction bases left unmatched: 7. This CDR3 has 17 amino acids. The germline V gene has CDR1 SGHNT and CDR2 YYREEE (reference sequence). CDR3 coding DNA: TGTGCCAGCAGCTTGGGACCGGGGACTAGCGTGACAGATACGCAGTATTTT. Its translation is CASSLGPGTSVTDTQYF.

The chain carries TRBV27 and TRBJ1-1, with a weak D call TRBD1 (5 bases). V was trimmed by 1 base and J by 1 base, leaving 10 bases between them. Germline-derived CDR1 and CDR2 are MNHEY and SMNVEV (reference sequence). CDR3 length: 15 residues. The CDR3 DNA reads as TGTGCCAGCAGTTTATTGCGACAGTCGAACACTGAAGCTTTCTTT. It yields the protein CASSLLRQSNTEAFF.

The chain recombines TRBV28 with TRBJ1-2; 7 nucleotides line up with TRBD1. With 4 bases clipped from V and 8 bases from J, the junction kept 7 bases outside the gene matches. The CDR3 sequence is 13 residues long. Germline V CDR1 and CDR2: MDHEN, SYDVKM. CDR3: CASSSSIQGGYTF. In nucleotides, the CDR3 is TGTGCCAGCAGTTCCTCTATACAGGGGGGCTACACCTTC.

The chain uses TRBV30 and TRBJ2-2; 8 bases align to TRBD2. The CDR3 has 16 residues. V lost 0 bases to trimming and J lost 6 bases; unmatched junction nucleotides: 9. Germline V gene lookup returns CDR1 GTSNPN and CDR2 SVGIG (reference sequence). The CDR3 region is CAWSVRRGGPPGELFF. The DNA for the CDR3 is TGTGCCTGGAGTGTACGCCGGGGGGGGCCTCCCGGGGAGCTGTTTTTT.